This paragraph covers one T cell receptor (beta chain) sequence. V dropped 8 bases and J dropped 4; count of bases not matched to a gene: 7. The germline CDR1 and CDR2 sequences are SQVTM and ANQGSEA. The CDR3 is 14 residues long. The data were obtained in a study of cytomegalovirus exposure and HLA in healthy donors. It was with 60 Vbeta and 13 Jbeta primers that the PCR ran. Assay: immunoSEQ multiplex PCR; the TCRdb copy retains only in-frame clones and omits some. This sample has 100,000 to 150,000 clones, with 65% to 75% found just once. Sequenced sample: PBMCs. The chain recombines TRBV29-1 with TRBJ2-1; the match to TRBD2 covers 11 bases. The clonotype originates from a woman in her fifties or sixties in good health and CMV-seropositive. The CDR3 here is CSSELAGVYNEQFF. The DNA of the CDR3 is TGCAGCTCCGAACTAGCGGGGGTTTACAATGAGCAGTTCTTC.